These T cell receptor beta chains were read from a single sample in a study of OX40 agonist ivuxolimab in advanced cancers. TCRdb's copy holds only in-frame clones and misses some; the assay was immunoSEQ multiplex PCR. This repertoire shows roughly 36,000 clones, 84% found once; its top ten account for less than 2%. Specimen: CD4+ or CD8+ T cells sorted from blood, collected in a trial of the OX40 agonist ivuxolimab. These receptors all stem from an adult with an advanced solid tumor such as melanoma, head and neck, liver or kidney cancer. The conserved cysteine and the conserved F or W are not part of the CDR3 here. Each record gives: V gene, CDR3 protein.

TRBV7-2	ASSLVREETQY
TRBV18	ASSPPSLGTNTEAF
TRBV6-6	ASSYSSGTGNTEAF
TRBV30	AWAASRGEKLF
TRBV30	AWSVLSGGFSYEQY
TRBV7-9	ASSSLGLATQY
TRBV14	ASSVDRVMAGNTIY
TRBV28	ASSLWTSGGNEQF
TRBV6-5	ASRLTGGTEAF
TRBV2	ASSQTSGGLFETQY
TRBV7-9	ASSSVSPTSRDEQY
TRBV5-1	ASSLADPEDTEAF
TRBV18	ASSPPGRNTGELF
TRBV6-5	ASSSGYGETQY
TRBV7-2	ASSLVLDQPQH
TRBV10-2	ASTSGGYTEAF
TRBV19	ASNPGQGEQPQH
TRBV2	ASRGHTYEQY
TRBV5-6	ASSRGSNSYNEQF
TRBV6-5	ATPSSGNTEAF
TRBV4-1	ASSQVLRDRVINQPQH
TRBV18	ASSPNRGKVNTEAF
TRBV9	ASSVGTATYEQY
TRBV10-1	ASSDSGRPTDTQY
TRBV7-2	ASSPLLRAVTDTQY
TRBV11-2	ASSLLMVDTIY
TRBV6-1	ASYRGTGDYEQY
TRBV28	ASHGGTHTEAF
TRBV18	ASSPSSGQPQH
TRBV7-2	ASSLGTGRTDTQY
TRBV28	ASSTGTGRGEKLF
TRBV5-6	ASNRVRGETQY
TRBV18	ASSRGGDTTQY
TRBV28	ASRAGLTYEQY
TRBV18	ASSLRGTNTEAF
TRBV19	ASSRTSLYEQY
TRBV21-1	ASSVRRTPSYNEQF
TRBV5-1	ASSLYTTSTGGRTEAF
TRBV7-9	ASSLGGVSEKLF
TRBV6-5	ASRTGRRGNSPLH
TRBV2	ASSDRARGYT
TRBV5-1	ASSPTPQRQGETQY
TRBV19	ASSIWGSARGYT
TRBV27	ASSSLGAQY
TRBV6-4	ASRPGQGATGELF
TRBV28	ASSSLAGGKNIQY